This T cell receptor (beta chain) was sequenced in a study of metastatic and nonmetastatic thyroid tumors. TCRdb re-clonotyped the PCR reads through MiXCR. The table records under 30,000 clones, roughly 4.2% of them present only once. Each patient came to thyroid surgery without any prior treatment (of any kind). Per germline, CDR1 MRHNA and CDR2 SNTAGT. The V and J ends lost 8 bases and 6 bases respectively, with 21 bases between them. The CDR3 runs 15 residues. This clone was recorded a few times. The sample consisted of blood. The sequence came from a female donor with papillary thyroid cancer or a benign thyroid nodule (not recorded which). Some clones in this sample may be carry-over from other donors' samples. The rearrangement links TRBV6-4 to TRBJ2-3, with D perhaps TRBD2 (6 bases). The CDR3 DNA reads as TGTGCCAGCTCCGACAGCCCCTCGGCGGGGGATACGCAGTATTTT. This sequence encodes CASSDSPSAGDTQYF.